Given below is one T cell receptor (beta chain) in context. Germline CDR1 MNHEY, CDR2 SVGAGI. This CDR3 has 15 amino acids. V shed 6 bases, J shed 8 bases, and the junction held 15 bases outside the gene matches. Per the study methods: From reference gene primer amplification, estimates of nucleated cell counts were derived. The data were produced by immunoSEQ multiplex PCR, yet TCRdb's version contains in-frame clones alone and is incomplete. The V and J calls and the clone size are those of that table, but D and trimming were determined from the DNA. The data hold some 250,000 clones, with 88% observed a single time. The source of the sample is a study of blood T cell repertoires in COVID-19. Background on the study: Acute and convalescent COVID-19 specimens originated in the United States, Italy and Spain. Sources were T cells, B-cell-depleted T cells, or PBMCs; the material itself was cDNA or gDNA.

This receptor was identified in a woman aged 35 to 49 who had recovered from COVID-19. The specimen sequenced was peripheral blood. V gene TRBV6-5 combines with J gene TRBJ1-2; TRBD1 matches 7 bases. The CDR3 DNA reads TGTGCCAGCAGACCCAGGGGGGAAGGCCGGAGGGGCTACACCTTC. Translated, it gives CASRPRGEGRRGYTF.